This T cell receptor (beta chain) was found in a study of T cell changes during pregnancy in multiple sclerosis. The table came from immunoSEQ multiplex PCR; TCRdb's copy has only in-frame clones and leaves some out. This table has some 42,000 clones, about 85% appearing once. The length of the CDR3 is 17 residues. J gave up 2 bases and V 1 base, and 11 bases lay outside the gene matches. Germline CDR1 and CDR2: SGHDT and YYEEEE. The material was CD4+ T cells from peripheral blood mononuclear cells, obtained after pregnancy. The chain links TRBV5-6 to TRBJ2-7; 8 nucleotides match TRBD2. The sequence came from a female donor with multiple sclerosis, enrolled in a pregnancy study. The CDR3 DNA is TGTGCCAGCAGCTTGAGACACGGGAGGGGGGGCGCCTACGAGCAGTACTTC. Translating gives CASSLRHGRGGAYEQYF. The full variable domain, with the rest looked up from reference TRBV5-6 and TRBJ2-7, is DAGVTQSPTHLIKTRGQQVTLRCSPKSGHDTVSWYQQALGQGPQFIFQYYEEEERQRGNFPDRFSGHQFPNYSSELNVNALLLGDSALYLCASSLRHGRGGAYEQYFGPGTRLTVT.